This TCR beta chain was sequenced during a study of early T cells in non-severe SARS-CoV-2 infection. This clonotype was seen a few times. The CDR3 contains 15 residues. Germline V lookup: CDR1 SGHRS, CDR2 YFSETQ. Deletions cut 3 bases from V and 5 bases from J, with 16 bases between. TCRdb analysed the 5' RACE reads with MiXCR anew, one entry per CDR3 protein. Here the sample spans about 56,000 distinct CDR3 sequences, over 12% being singletons. The rearrangement uses TRBV5-1 and TRBJ2-3; D assignment may be TRBD1 or TRBD2 (5 bases each). This receptor was obtained from an adult who was a healthcare worker with PCR-confirmed SARS-CoV-2 infection or an uninfected control (not recorded which). The sequencing used whole blood, collected at baseline. This CDR3 is CASSYGTLGRDTQYF. CDR3 coding DNA: TGCGCCAGCAGCTACGGGACCCTTGGGCGAGATACGCAGTATTTT. The entire variable domain, with the rest obtained from reference TRBV5-1 and TRBJ2-3, is as follows: KAGVTQTPRYLIKTRGQQVTLSCSPISGHRSVSWYQQTPGQGLQFLFEYFSETQRNKGNFPGRFSGRQFSNSRSEMNVSTLELGDSALYLCASSYGTLGRDTQYFGPGTRLTVL.